Sequencing of this TCR beta chain was carried out in a study of graft-versus-host responses after intestinal transplantation (dated by TCRdb to 2020 to 2023). Describing the broader study: Recipients received multivisceral, liver-intestinal, or isolated intestinal transplants. All recipients received anti-thymocyte globulin induction followed by maintenance tacrolimus and steroids for about three years. Graft-versus-host and host-versus-graft alloreactive T cell clones were tracked in the graft, circulation and bone marrow after intestinal transplantation using bulk TCR-beta CDR3 sequencing. Alloreactive clones were identified by sequencing pre-transplant mixed lymphocyte reaction products and comparing them with unstimulated pre-transplant donor and recipient T cells. The cohort enrolled about two dozen intestinal transplant recipients, one of whom was a retransplant, and a few patients without pretransplant specimens were excluded. A peak of at least 4% donor T cells among recipient peripheral blood mononuclear cells was the definition used for donor T cell macrochimerism. Instead of going to the commercial service, samples from a few later patients were sequenced in-house on an Illumina MiSeq and processed with MiXCR.

To isolate intraepithelial and lamina propria lymphocytes from graft specimens, dithiothreitol, EDTA incubations and collagenase D digestion were used. Bulk TCR-beta sequencing was performed on serial intestinal graft biopsy specimens collected as late as 600 days after transplant. Results and caveats for the whole study, not just this receptor: GvH clones were found in recipient bone marrow, and some of the GvH clones appeared earlier in ileal mucosa or blood, which is consistent with an intestinal mucosal origin. Peak levels of circulating GvH clones were associated with declines in HvG clones early after transplant. High GvH to HvG T cell clonal ratios were observed in the allografts of patients with donor T cell macrochimerism. The relatively low number and heterogeneity of intestinal transplant patients limited the conclusions.

Measured from the cysteine to the phenylalanine, the CDR3 is 14 residues long. Solely the CDR3 DNA is kept, with 42 bases framed from the first base. Looking up the germline V gene yields CDR1 MNHEY and CDR2 SVGAGI. V was cut back by 0 bases and J by 4 bases, leaving a gap of 7 bases between them. Comment on this clone: It has no known antigen specificity. No base qualities exist here, and no much larger clone lies one base off it. This sample includes further DNA sequences coding for the same CDR3.

Library creation used the immunoSEQ multiplex PCR assay. Adaptive Biotechnologies carried out high-throughput TCR-beta CDR3 sequencing of genomic DNA for most patients. Per the authors' processing: TCR sequencing data for 15 to 20 patients were retrieved from Adaptive's ImmunoSEQ software; a few other patients were processed with MiXCR and VDJtools. CDR3 nucleotide sequences shared between donor and recipient were removed because the origin of such sequences could not be assigned. To count as alloreactive, a clone needed at least 2-fold expansion over unstimulated cells and a minimum CFSE-low frequency of 0.002% (template counts) or 0.001% (read counts). Clones were considered mappable if detected in sequenced pre-transplant spleen, lymph node, or MLR CFSE-low populations of the donor or recipient. The cumulative frequency of alloreactive clones was calculated as a percentage of all sequences, weighted by copy number. TCRdb carries this immuneACCESS record with in-frame sequences only. Its versions omit some clonotypes, under half of them owing to an unresolved V gene in the studies checked, with the rest unexplained. V, J and clone size were drawn from that table, and D and trimming were deduced from the DNA. In this sample the table shows 4,500 or so clones, under 75% of which occur a single time. The top ten constitute about 8.4% of the sample.

The receptor was isolated from a human patient who received an intestinal transplant, so some T cells may come from the graft donor. The chain employs TRBV6-5 and TRBJ2-1; tentative D gene TRBD1, with 5 bases matching. The sequenced sample was ileum tissue, obtained 17 days after transplant. For the CDR3, the sequence is CASSYSRQYNEQFF. DNA sequence: TGTGCCAGCAGTTACTCGAGACAGTACAATGAGCAGTTCTTC.